This TCR beta chain originates from a study of shared T cell receptors in the human thymus. CDR3 length: 10 amino acids. The ends were cut back, 3 bases at V and 5 bases at J, with 4 bases in the middle. Looked up from germline, CDR1 is DFQATT and CDR2 is SNEGSKA (reference sequence). Profiled with immunoSEQ multiplex PCR; TCRdb holds only in-frame clones, not every one. The table lists hundreds of thousands of clones, 70% to 90% of them singletons. This sample was also put to use in a study of human thymus T cells. According to that study: Having corrective surgery for congenital heart defects, healthy Finnish infants were the ones who donated. Resections were taken during corrective heart surgery, and the thymus tissue came from these. In thymic and blood repertoires alike, V and J usage looked biased. Related research found strongly overlapping thymic repertoires in unrelated individuals.

The chain combines TRBV20-1 with TRBJ2-5; D unclear. Specimen: thymocytes. The TCR sequence derives from a boy under three years old with a congenital heart defect. In nucleotides, the CDR3 is TGCAGTGCTAGTGAGGAGACCCAGTACTTC. Encoded protein: CSASEETQYF.